The entry below gives a single T cell receptor beta chain sequence along with its context. This clone appeared once. There is no known antigen for this receptor. No much larger clonotype is one base removed from it; base qualities were not supplied. TCRbeta CDR3 regions were amplified from genomic DNA by means of the immunoSEQ Assay, a bias-controlled multiplex PCR. Concerning the study's data processing: Within the assay, amplification of reference gene primers was used to estimate how many nucleated cells each sample contained. To quantify the absolute abundance of each unique TCRbeta CDR3 rearrangement, sequence reads were collapsed and filtered. For each sample, productive Simpson clonality was calculated as the square root of Simpson's diversity index over productive rearrangements. TCRdb obtained this table from immuneACCESS and retained in-frame rearrangements with V and J assigned. These tables miss some clones; where compared with another copy, unresolved V genes account for less than half of the shortfall, and the remainder is unexplained. That table gives V, J and clone size, and the DNA gave D and trimming. Recorded for this sample are some 40,000 clones; approximately 85% of them occurred a single time. 30% to 35% of the sample rests with the top ten.

Collaborating institutions collected whole blood in K2EDTA tubes following their own protocols. For TCRbeta analysis, collaborators shipped samples in one of three forms: frozen whole blood, isolated PBMCs, or DNA extracted from either of those sample types. The data belong to a study of blood T cell repertoires in COVID-19 (dated by TCRdb to the early 2020s). Study-wide context: Samples covering the acute and convalescent phases of COVID-19 were provided by collaborators in the United States, Italy and Spain. Samples came from the ongoing ImmuneRACE study (first 160 participants) plus 1,254 subjects from 6 global collaborators. The dataset comprised deeply sampled blood TCRbeta repertoires from subjects exposed to, actively infected with, or recovered from COVID-19. The repertoires were released in a freely available public database intended as a resource for research on the immune response to SARS-CoV-2. HLA class I and class II types, where available, came from metadata supplied by the sample provider rather than from assay-based typing. The prospective study material was composed of cDNA or gDNA derived from T cells, B-cell-depleted T cells, or PBMCs. The sample metadata nearly always contained a de-identified subject ID, COVID-19 status, age in years and sex.

The CDR3 measures 16 amino acids from cysteine to phenylalanine. Just CDR3 DNA is preserved here, 48 bases in frame from base 1. Between the V and J ends, shortened by 5 bases and 0 bases respectively, the junction contains 14 bases. Taken from the germline V gene (reference sequence), the CDR1 and CDR2 loops are MNHNY and SVGAGI. Summary of the overall study and its limitations: The quantity of clinical and demographic metadata differed by source and by participant and was supplied without curation.

The sequence came from an elderly woman with acute or convalescent COVID-19. This sequence uses TRBV6-6 and TRBJ2-1, and TRBD2 may be the D gene, going by 6 matching bases. The sample comprised peripheral blood. Here the CDR3 is given as CASSGSGVSSYNEQFF. The DNA sequence is as follows: TGTGCCAGCAGTGGGTCGGGGGTAAGCTCCTACAATGAGCAGTTCTTC.